The 7 T cell receptor beta chains in this list originate from one sample, sequenced in a study of radiation and T cells in renal cell carcinoma. Time point described: baseline pretreatment blood. Treatment here: 15 Gy SBRT to primary tumor, nephrectomy 4 weeks later. Method: immunoSEQ multiplex PCR; TCRdb's copy keeps in-frame clones and lacks some. The sample gives more than 95,000 clones, around 84% of which show up once; around 3% is in the top ten. The starting material was blood, obtained from a patient whose treatment included radiotherapy and nephrectomy. All receptors derive from a woman aged 55-69 years with renal cell carcinoma.

The table lists this clone with a few counts. The chain carries TRBV4-3 and TRBJ1-3; 8 bases agree with TRBD1. The CDR3 consists of 18 residues. Looked up from germline, CDR1 is LGHNA and CDR2 is YSLEER. The V gene end was trimmed by 0 bases and the J gene end by 1 base; junction bases not matched to a gene: 8. The CDR3 loop reads CASSQDLGQGASGNTIYF. CDR3 coding DNA: TGCGCCAGCAGCCAAGATTTAGGGCAGGGGGCATCTGGAAACACCATATATTTT.

This clone was found a few times. V is TRBV9 and J is TRBJ1-6, with TRBD1 matching over 9 bases. The CDR3 contains 16 residues. Germline trimming cut 3 bases from V and 9 bases from J; bases unmatched to any gene: 10. Germline lookup yields CDR1 SGDLS and CDR2 YYNGEE. CDR3 sequence: CASSAGGQGVGSPLHF. The CDR3 DNA sequence: TGTGCCAGCAGCGCAGGGGGACAGGGTGTGGGTTCACCCCTCCACTTT. Full variable domain (missing parts from reference TRBV9 and TRBJ1-6): DSGVTQTPKHLITATGQRVTLRCSPRSGDLSVYWYQQSLDQGLQFLIQYYNGEERAKGNILERFSAQQFPDLHSELNLSSLELGDSALYFCASSAGGQGVGSPLHFGNGTRLTVT.

The chain recombines TRBV5-1 with TRBJ2-7, with 10 nucleotides matching TRBD2. V lost 3 bases and J lost 7; bases outside the gene matches: 10. The CDR3 is 15 residues long. Germline loops: CDR1 SGHRS, CDR2 YFSETQ. CDR3 in amino acids: CASSSPSGGAGEQYF. The CDR3 region has the DNA TGCGCCAGCAGCTCCCCGAGCGGGGGGGCTGGGGAGCAGTACTTC.

The chain employs TRBV5-4 and TRBJ2-2; possibly TRBD2 for D (6 bases). Deletions cut 6 bases from V and 1 base from J, with 13 bases between. The CDR3 runs to 15 residues. CDR1 is SGHNT, CDR2 YYREEE, per germline (reference sequence). DNA of the CDR3: TGTGCCAGCACCCGGGACTCCGGGAACACCGGGGAGCTGTTTTTT. Encoded protein: CASTRDSGNTGELFF. The entire variable domain, with the rest obtained from reference TRBV5-4 and TRBJ2-2, is as follows: ETGVTQSPTHLIKTRGQQVTLRCSSQSGHNTVSWYQQALGQGPQFIFQYYREEENGRGNFPPRFSGLQFPNYSSELNVNALELDDSALYLCASTRDSGNTGELFFGEGSRLTVL.

V gene TRBV28 combines with J gene TRBJ2-2; 9 bases are a match to TRBD1. This CDR3 has 15 amino acids. Unmatched junction bases numbered 10, after V lost 8 bases and J lost 6 bases. Germline V gene sequence: CDR1 MDHEN, CDR2 SYDVKM. CDR3 sequence (DNA): TGTGCCAGCGACACCGGGACAGGGAGGGCCGGGGAGCTGTTTTTT. This codes for CASDTGTGRAGELFF.

This clone was picked up a small number of times. This sequence joins TRBV29-1 and TRBJ1-6; 9 bases are shared with TRBD1. Germline-derived CDR1 and CDR2 are SQVTM and ANQGSEA. Losses at the gene ends were 6 bases for V and 8 bases for J; bases not matched to a gene: 8. This CDR3 spans 14 amino acids. CDR3 sequence: CSVPKDRGHSPLHF. DNA for the CDR3: TGCAGCGTCCCCAAGGACAGGGGCCATTCACCCCTCCACTTT.

Of note for this clone: One end of the junction is discordant with germline, which a read error may explain. This chain connects TRBV11-2 to TRBJ2-7; 9 nucleotides align to TRBD1. Per germline, CDR1 SGHAT and CDR2 FQNNGV. The CDR3 spans 11 residues. CDR3 coding DNA: TGTGCCAGCAGCCACGGACAGGGGAGCCACTTC. Translation: CASSHGQGSHF. Using reference TRBV11-2 and TRBJ2-7 for the parts outside the CDR3, the full variable domain is EAGVAQSPRYKIIEKRQSVAFWCNPISGHATLYWYQQILGQGPKLLIQFQNNGVVDDSQLPKDRFSAERLKGVDSTLKIQPAKLEDSAVYLCASSHGQGSHFGPGTRLTVT.